This TCR beta chain derives from a study of blood T cell repertoires in COVID-19. Whole-study context: Collection of acute and convalescent COVID-19 samples took place in the United States, Italy and Spain. PBMCs, B-cell-depleted T cells, or T cells provided the cDNA or gDNA that made up the material.

The V segment lost 5 bases and the J segment 0 bases; nucleotides outside the gene matches: 7. The CDR3 runs to 16 residues. The germline V gene has CDR1 SGHRS and CDR2 YFSETQ. In the original processing: Estimation of nucleated cell counts relied on the amplification of reference gene primers. The protocol was immunoSEQ multiplex PCR, while the TCRdb copy is restricted to in-frame clones and leaves out a portion. Clone size and V and J calls were adopted from that table, with D and trimming inferred from the DNA. The profile shows fewer than 250,000 clones, roughly nine tenths of them singletons. V gene TRBV5-1 combines with J gene TRBJ1-1, with 10 bases that match TRBD1. The sequencing sample was made of peripheral blood. The sequence was obtained from a man between 65 and 85 years old with acute or convalescent COVID-19. CDR3 sequence: CASRPGTGDMNTEAFF. The CDR3 DNA reads as TGCGCCAGCAGACCCGGGACAGGGGATATGAACACTGAAGCTTTCTTT.